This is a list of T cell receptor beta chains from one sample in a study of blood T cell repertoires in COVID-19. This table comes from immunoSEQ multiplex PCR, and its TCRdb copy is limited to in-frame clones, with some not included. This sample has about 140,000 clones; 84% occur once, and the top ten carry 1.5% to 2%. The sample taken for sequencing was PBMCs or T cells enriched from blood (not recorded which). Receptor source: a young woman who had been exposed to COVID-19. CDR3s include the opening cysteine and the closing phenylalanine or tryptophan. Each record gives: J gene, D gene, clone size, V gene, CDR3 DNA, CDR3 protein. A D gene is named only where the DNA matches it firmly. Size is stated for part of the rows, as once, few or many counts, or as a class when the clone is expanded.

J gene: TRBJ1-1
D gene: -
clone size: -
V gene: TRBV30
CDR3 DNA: TGTGCCTGGAGTTATCAGGGAGGTACTGAAGCTTTCTTT
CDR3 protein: CAWSYQGGTEAFF

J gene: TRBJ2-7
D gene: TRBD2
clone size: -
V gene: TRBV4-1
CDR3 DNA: TGCGCCAGCAGCCAGACTAGCGGGAGCTCCTACGAGCAGTACTTC
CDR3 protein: CASSQTSGSSYEQYF

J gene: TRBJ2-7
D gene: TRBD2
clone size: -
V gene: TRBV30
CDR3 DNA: TGTGCCTGGAGGGGACCTGGGGGAGGGTATTCGGGCGAGCAGTACTTC
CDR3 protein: CAWRGPGGGYSGEQYF

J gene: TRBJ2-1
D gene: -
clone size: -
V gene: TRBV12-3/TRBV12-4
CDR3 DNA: TGTGCCAGCAGGGGCACTAGCTCTGAGCAGTTCTTC
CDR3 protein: CASRGTSSEQFF

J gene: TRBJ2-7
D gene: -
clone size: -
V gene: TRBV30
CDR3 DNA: TGTGCCTGGAGTGTACAGGTGGGTGGGGAGCAGTACTTC
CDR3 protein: CAWSVQVGGEQYF

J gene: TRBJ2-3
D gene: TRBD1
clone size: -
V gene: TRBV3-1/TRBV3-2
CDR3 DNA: TGTGCCAGCAGCCACACAGGGGGCCTGGATACGCAGTATTTT
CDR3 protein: CASSHTGGLDTQYF

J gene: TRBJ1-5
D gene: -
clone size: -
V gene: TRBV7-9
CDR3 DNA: TGTGCCAGCAGCTTCCTACAGGGCGATCAGCCCCAGCATTTT
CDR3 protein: CASSFLQGDQPQHF

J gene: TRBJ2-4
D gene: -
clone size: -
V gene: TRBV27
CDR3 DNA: TGTGCCAGCAGTTTCTCACTCCGTGGTAACATTCAGTACTTC
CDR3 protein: CASSFSLRGNIQYF

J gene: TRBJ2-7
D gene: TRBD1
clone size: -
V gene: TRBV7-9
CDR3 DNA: TGTGCGGGGGCAGGGGGCACGGGTGAGCAGTACTTC
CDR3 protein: CAGAGGTGEQYF

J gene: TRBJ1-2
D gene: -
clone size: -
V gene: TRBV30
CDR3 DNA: TGTGCCTGGAGTTCCTCTAACTATGGCTACACCTTC
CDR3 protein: CAWSSSNYGYTF

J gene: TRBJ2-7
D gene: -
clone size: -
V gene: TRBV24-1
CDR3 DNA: TGTGCCACCAGTGGAGTAGACAGCTACGAGCAGTACTTC
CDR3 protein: CATSGVDSYEQYF

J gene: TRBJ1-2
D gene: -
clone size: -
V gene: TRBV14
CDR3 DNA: TGTGCCAGCAGCCTAATAGCTAACTATGGCTACACCTTC
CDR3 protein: CASSLIANYGYTF

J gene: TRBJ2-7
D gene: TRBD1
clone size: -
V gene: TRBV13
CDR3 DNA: TGTGCCAGCAGCTCCCGGGACAGGGAGTCCAGTGGGCAGTACTTC
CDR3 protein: CASSSRDRESSGQYF

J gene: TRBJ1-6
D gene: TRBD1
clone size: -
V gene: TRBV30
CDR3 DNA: TGTGCCTCCGGGACAGGGGAATCACCCCTCCACTTT
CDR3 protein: CASGTGESPLHF

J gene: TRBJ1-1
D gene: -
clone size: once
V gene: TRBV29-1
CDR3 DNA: TGCAGCGTTGTGGCAGGGTCTGAAGCTTTCTTT
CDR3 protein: CSVVAGSEAFF

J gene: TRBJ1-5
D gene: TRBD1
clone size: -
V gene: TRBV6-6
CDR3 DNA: TGTGCCAGCAGGGGACAGGGGGCTTCAGGCAATCAGCCCCAGCATTTT
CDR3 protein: CASRGQGASGNQPQHF

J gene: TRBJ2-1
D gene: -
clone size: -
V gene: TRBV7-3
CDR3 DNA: TGTGCCAGCAGCCCCGTCGGGGGGCAAGGCGGTGAGCAGTTCTTC
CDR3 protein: CASSPVGGQGGEQFF

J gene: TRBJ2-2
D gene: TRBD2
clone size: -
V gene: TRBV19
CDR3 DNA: TGTGCCAGTAGTATTGTTAGCGGGTGGGCCGGGGAGCTGTTTTTT
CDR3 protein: CASSIVSGWAGELFF

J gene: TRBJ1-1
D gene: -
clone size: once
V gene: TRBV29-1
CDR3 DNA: TGCAGCGTTGATAGAGGGAACACTGAAGCTTTCTTT
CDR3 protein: CSVDRGNTEAFF

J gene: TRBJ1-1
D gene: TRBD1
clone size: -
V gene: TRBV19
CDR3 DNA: TGTGCCAGTAGTATTATTGGGACAGGGGCGGTAACTGAAGCTTTCTTT
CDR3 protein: CASSIIGTGAVTEAFF

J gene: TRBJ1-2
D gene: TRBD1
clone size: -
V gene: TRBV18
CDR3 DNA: TGTGCCAGCTCACCCCAACAGGGGGATTATGGCTACACCTTC
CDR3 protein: CASSPQQGDYGYTF

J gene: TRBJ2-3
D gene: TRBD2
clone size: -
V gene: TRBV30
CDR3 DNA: TGTGCCTGGAGCCACCCCGGGACTAGCAACACAGATACGCAGTATTTT
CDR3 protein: CAWSHPGTSNTDTQYF

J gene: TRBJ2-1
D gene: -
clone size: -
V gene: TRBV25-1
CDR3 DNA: TGTGCCAGCAGTGATGGGGGGGGGCGCGGCGGCAATGAGCAGTTCTTC
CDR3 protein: CASSDGGGRGGNEQFF

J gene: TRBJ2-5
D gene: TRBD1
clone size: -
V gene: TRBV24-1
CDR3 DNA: TGTGCCACCGCCGGGACAGGGGAAGGCGAGACCCAGTACTTC
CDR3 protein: CATAGTGEGETQYF

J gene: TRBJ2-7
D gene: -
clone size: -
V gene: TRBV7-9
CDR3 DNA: TGTGCCAGCAGCGAAATACCGGACACCTACGAGCAGTACTTC
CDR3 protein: CASSEIPDTYEQYF

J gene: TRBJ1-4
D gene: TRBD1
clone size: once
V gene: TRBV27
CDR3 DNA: TGTGCCAGCCGAATCCAGGGGGTAGGTGAAAAACTGTTTTTT
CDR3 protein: CASRIQGVGEKLFF

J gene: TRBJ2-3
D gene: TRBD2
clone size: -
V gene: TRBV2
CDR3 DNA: TGTGCCACTTGGACTAGCGGGAGGACTAGCACAGATACGCAGTATTTT
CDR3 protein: CATWTSGRTSTDTQYF

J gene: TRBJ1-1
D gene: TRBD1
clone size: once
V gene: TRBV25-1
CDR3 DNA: TGTGCCAGCAGTGGAGGACAGGGGAACACTGAAGCTTTCTTT
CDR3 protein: CASSGGQGNTEAFF

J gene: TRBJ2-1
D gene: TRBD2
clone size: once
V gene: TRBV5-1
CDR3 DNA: TGCGCCAGCAGCCCGGATAGCGGGAGGGCTAATGAGCAGTTCTTC
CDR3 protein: CASSPDSGRANEQFF

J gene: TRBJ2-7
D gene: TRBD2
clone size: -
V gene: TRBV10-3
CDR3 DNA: TGTGCCATCAGTGTTGGACTAGCGGCAGTTTCTCCCTACGAGCAGTACTTC
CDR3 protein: CAISVGLAAVSPYEQYF

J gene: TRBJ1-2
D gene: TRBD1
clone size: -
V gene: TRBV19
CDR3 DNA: TGTGCCAGTGTGGCAGGGGGCGGCTATGGCTACACCTTC
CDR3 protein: CASVAGGGYGYTF

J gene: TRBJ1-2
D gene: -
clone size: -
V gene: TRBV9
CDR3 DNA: TGTGCCAGCAGCGTAGCCGAAGAGCGTGGCTACACCTTC
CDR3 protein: CASSVAEERGYTF

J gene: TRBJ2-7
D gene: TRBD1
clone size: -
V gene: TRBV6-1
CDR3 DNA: TGTGCCAGCAGTGAAGTAGGACAGGATTACGAGCAGTACTTC
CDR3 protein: CASSEVGQDYEQYF

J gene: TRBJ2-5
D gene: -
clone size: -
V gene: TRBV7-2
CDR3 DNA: TGTGCCAGCAGCTTGGGGGCGGTTCAAGAGACCCAGTACTTC
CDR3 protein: CASSLGAVQETQYF

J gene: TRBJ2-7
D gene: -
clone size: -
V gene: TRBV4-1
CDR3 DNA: TGCGCCAGCAGCCAAGGGGGTAAGCGGGCGAGAAACGAGCAGTACTTC
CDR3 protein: CASSQGGKRARNEQYF

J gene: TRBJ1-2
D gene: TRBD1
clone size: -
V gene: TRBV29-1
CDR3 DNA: TGCAGCGTGGCTGCCGGACAGGGGTATGGCTACACCTTC
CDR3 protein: CSVAAGQGYGYTF

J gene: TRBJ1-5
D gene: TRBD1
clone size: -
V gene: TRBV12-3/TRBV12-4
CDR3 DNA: TGTGCCAGCAGAAGGACAGGTTCTGGGCCCCAGCATTTT
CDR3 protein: CASRRTGSGPQHF

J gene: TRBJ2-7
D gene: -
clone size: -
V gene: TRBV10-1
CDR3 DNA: TGCGCCAGCTCTCAGTGGGGAGATAGCTCCTACGAGCAGTACTTC
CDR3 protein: CASSQWGDSSYEQYF

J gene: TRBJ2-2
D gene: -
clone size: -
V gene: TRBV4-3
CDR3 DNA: TGCGCCAGCAGCCAAGATATTGTGAGTGCTAGCAAGCTGTTTTTT
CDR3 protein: CASSQDIVSASKLFF

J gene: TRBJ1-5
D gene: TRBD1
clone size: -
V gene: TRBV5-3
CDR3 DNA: TGTGCCAGAAGCTTGGGAGGGGGCAGCAATCAGCCCCAGCATTTT
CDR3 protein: CARSLGGGSNQPQHF